This section outlines one T cell receptor (beta chain) sequence together with its context. Its matching antigen is unknown. The CDR3 consists of 17 residues. V was clipped by 3 bases and J by 11 bases; unmatched bases: 15. Germline CDR1 is KGHDR and CDR2 is SFDVKD. Then a second PCR, running about 7 to 11 cycles, was carried out with a sample-barcoded 5' primer and a J-beta primer mix. Each CDR3 protein gets one entry after TCRdb re-called the 5' RACE reads with MiXCR. The sample lists about 1.8 million distinct CDR3 sequences; about 49% were seen once. This entry is derived from a study of blood T cells in healthy people across ages. Study outcomes and limitations: For the donors, CMV status was unknown and possibly confounded expanded clonotype changes.

The chain links TRBV24-1 to TRBJ2-5; 12 positions agree with TRBD2. The sequence was obtained from a woman aged 35 to 49 in good health. Material for sequencing was blood. CDR3 region: CATSDATSGGPRNEQYF. The CDR3 DNA reads as TGTGCCACCAGTGATGCGACTAGCGGGGGCCCGAGGAATGAGCAGTACTTC.